The 21 T cell receptor beta chains given below trace back to one sample, sequenced in a study of T cells in localized non-small cell lung cancer. Method: immunoSEQ multiplex PCR; TCRdb's copy keeps in-frame clones and lacks some. The sample lists 86,000 or so clones; 84% were seen once. Sequences were derived from peripheral blood, sampled before any cancer treatment. Source of these receptors: a man aged 35 to 69 with stage I lung adenocarcinoma.

This clone was recorded only once. The J gene is TRBJ1-1, the V gene TRBV30; no clear D gene. Trimming stripped 4 bases from V and 3 bases from J, with 12 bases between. The length of the CDR3 is 13 residues. Germline V gene lookup returns CDR1 GTSNPN and CDR2 SVGIG (reference sequence). The chain's CDR3 is CAWTLSWDTEAFF. The CDR3 DNA is TGTGCCTGGACCCTCTCGTGGGACACTGAAGCTTTCTTT.

In its sample, this clone was seen a few times. This chain joins TRBV30 and TRBJ1-2; TRBD1 is a possible D gene (6 bases). V shed 8 bases and J shed 2 bases, with 12 bases lying between them. This CDR3 is built from 12 residues. Germline-derived CDR1 and CDR2 are GTSNPN and SVGIG (reference sequence). The CDR3 loop reads CAGTSSNYGYTF. CDR3 nucleotides: TGTGCCGGGACATCTTCCAACTATGGCTACACCTTC.

This clone occurred a few times. The rearrangement uses TRBV19 and TRBJ1-2, with TRBD1 matching 8 bases. The CDR3 sequence is 16 residues long. CDR1 and CDR2 (germline): LNHDA, SQIVND (reference sequence). J gave up 2 bases and V 7 bases, and 12 bases lay outside the gene matches. CDR3 loop: CASNYYSTGDNYGYTF. In DNA, the CDR3 is TGTGCCAGTAACTACTACTCGACAGGGGACAACTATGGCTACACCTTC.

The J gene is TRBJ2-5, the V gene TRBV7-2, with D uncertain. Germline V gene lookup returns CDR1 SGHTA and CDR2 FQGNSA. CDR3 length: 14 residues. Deletions cut 3 bases from V and 2 bases from J, with 10 bases between. CDR3 bases: TGTGCCAGCAGCTTGTCCGGGTCTCAAGAGACCCAGTACTTC. This translates into CASSLSGSQETQYF.

This clone was observed a handful of times. The rearrangement uses TRBV6-5 and TRBJ2-6; D not certain. Germline CDR1 and CDR2: MNHEY and SVGAGI. The CDR3 runs 14 residues. The germline V and J ends were trimmed by 7 bases and 1 base, with 8 bases remaining between them. CDR3 sequence (DNA): TGTGCCAGCACCCCACGGTCTGGGGCCAACGTCCTGACTTTC. Its translation is CASTPRSGANVLTF.

The CDR3 nucleotides read TGCAGCGTTGAATTTCCGGGTCCGGACTATGGCTACACCTTC. This codes for CSVEFPGPDYGYTF. The chain has TRBV29-1 and TRBJ1-2; D remains ambiguous. The CDR3 has 14 amino acids. V lost 2 bases, J lost 3 bases, and 13 bases lay in between. The germline V gene has CDR1 SQVTM and CDR2 ANQGSEA.

The V and J genes are TRBV10-3 and TRBJ1-2, with TRBD1 as a possible D gene (6 bases). The CDR3 contains 11 residues. V lost 10 bases to trimming and J lost 6 bases, with 12 bases between them. In germline, CDR1 is ENHRY, CDR2 SYGVKD. CDR3 coding DNA: TGTGCCACTTCGGCAGGGGATGGCTACACCTTC. Protein sequence: CATSAGDGYTF.

The chain employs TRBV6-5 and TRBJ1-2; 7 bases fit TRBD1. The CDR3 has 14 residues. Germline assignment: CDR1 MNHEY and CDR2 SVGAGI. J was trimmed by 3 bases and V by 6 bases; bases with no gene match: 7. CDR3 DNA: TGTGCCAGCAGGGGGGGGACAGCCTACTATGGCTACACCTTC. This encodes CASRGGTAYYGYTF.

The chain links TRBV6-1 to TRBJ1-5, with D maybe TRBD1 (5 bases). The V end was cut by 3 bases, the J end by 4 bases, with 10 bases between. The CDR3 totals 14 residues. From germline, CDR1 is MNHNS and CDR2 SASEGT. The CDR3 DNA reads TGTGCCAGCAGTGAGGGGGGAGGAAATCAGCCCCAGCATTTT. The encoded protein is CASSEGGGNQPQHF.

The V gene is TRBV14, the J gene TRBJ2-7; perhaps TRBD1 as D (7 bases). This CDR3 spans 14 amino acids. The V end lost 4 bases, the J end lost 2 bases, and 12 bases lay between the germline ends. Germline lookup yields CDR1 SGHDN and CDR2 FVKESK. The CDR3 is CASSLQGGTYEQYF. As DNA, the CDR3 is TGTGCCAGCAGCCTTCAGGGGGGTACCTACGAGCAGTACTTC.

The chain recombines TRBV20-1 with TRBJ1-2; no clear D. Germline V gene lookup returns CDR1 DFQATT and CDR2 SNEGSKA (reference sequence). The germline V and J ends were trimmed by 6 bases and 4 bases, with 6 bases remaining between them. The CDR3 runs to 10 residues. This CDR3 is CSASGYGYTF. As DNA, the CDR3 is TGCAGTGCCAGTGGCTATGGCTACACCTTC.

This rearrangement joins TRBV2 to TRBJ1-2; no clear D. Germline-derived CDR1 and CDR2 are SNHLY and FYNNEI. V shed 2 bases and J shed 3 bases, with 7 bases lying between them. This CDR3 comprises 13 residues. The CDR3 nucleotides read TGTGCCAGCAGTGAAAACCCTGACTATGGCTACACCTTC. Its protein product is CASSENPDYGYTF.

This clone was observed a few times. The chain combines TRBV9 with TRBJ1-5; D remains ambiguous. The V end lost 4 bases, the J end lost 7 bases, and 12 bases lay between the germline ends. Germline CDR1 is SGDLS and CDR2 is YYNGEE. CDR3 length: 13 amino acids. For the CDR3, the DNA is TGTGCCAGCAGCCCCCATCCGGAACAGCCCCAGCATTTT. It is translated as CASSPHPEQPQHF.

The V gene is TRBV18, the J gene TRBJ2-5; D unresolved. The CDR3 consists of 13 residues. Germline V lookup: CDR1 KGHSH, CDR2 LQKENI. V lost 1 base and J lost 4, with 7 bases in between. The CDR3, as DNA: TGTGCCAGCTCACCACGGCTCGGAGAGACCCAGTACTTC. Protein sequence: CASSPRLGETQYF. Looking up the rest from reference TRBV18 and TRBJ2-5 gives the full variable domain: NAGVMQNPRHLVRRRGQEARLRCSPMKGHSHVYWYRQLPEEGLKFMVYLQKENIIDESGMPKERFSAEFPKEGPSILRIQQVVRGDSAAYFCASSPRLGETQYFGPGTRLLVL.

CDR3 region: CASSVKVGSSYNEQFF. The CDR3 DNA sequence: TGTGCCAGCAGCGTAAAAGTGGGCAGCTCCTACAATGAGCAGTTCTTC. This chain connects TRBV9 to TRBJ2-1; D call uncertain. This CDR3 has 16 amino acids. The germline gives CDR1 SGDLS, CDR2 YYNGEE. Trimming stripped 1 base from V and 0 bases from J, with 11 bases between.

The chain carries TRBV6-4 and TRBJ1-1, with D unclear. The length of the CDR3 is 13 residues. The V and J ends lost 5 bases and 1 base respectively, with 8 bases between them. Germline V gene lookup returns CDR1 MRHNA and CDR2 SNTAGT. CDR3: CASSRHGNTEAFF. CDR3 bases: TGTGCCAGCAGTCGACACGGGAACACTGAAGCTTTCTTT.

The CDR3 coding sequence is TGTGCCAGCTCACGGACGACTAGCGGTGCCTACGAGCAGTACTTC. Translated, it gives CASSRTTSGAYEQYF. The chain joins TRBV18 to TRBJ2-7; TRBD2 aligns across 9 bases. The germline CDR1 and CDR2 sequences are KGHSH and LQKENI. The CDR3 runs 15 residues. V lost 4 bases and J lost 2; bases outside the gene matches: 6.

The gene calls are TRBV11-2 and TRBJ2-5; tentatively, D is TRBD1 or TRBD2 (5 bases each). From germline, CDR1 is SGHAT and CDR2 FQNNGV. The CDR3 consists of 13 residues. The V and J ends lost 5 bases and 7 bases respectively, with 14 bases between them. The CDR3 protein is CASSPGWDRTQYF. CDR3 bases: TGTGCCAGCAGCCCCGGGTGGGACCGGACCCAGTACTTC.

In this sample, this clone turned up once. The chain carries TRBV7-6 and TRBJ2-7; TRBD1 aligns across 8 bases. CDR3 length: 15 amino acids. The J segment lost 0 bases and the V segment lost 5 bases, leaving 6 bases of the junction unmatched. Germline CDR1 is SGHVS and CDR2 is FNYEAQ. CDR3 bases: TGTGCCAGCAGCCCTACAGGGGGAAGCTCCTACGAGCAGTACTTC. Its translation: CASSPTGGSSYEQYF.

The genes are TRBV18 and TRBJ1-1; D is uncertain. The V end lost 0 bases, the J end lost 7 bases, and 9 bases lay between the germline ends. The CDR3 sequence is 13 residues long. Germline loops: CDR1 KGHSH, CDR2 LQKENI. The CDR3 spells CASSPPGAVEAFF. CDR3 nucleotides: TGTGCCAGCTCACCACCTGGTGCAGTTGAAGCTTTCTTT. Looking up the rest from reference TRBV18 and TRBJ1-1 gives the full variable domain: NAGVMQNPRHLVRRRGQEARLRCSPMKGHSHVYWYRQLPEEGLKFMVYLQKENIIDESGMPKERFSAEFPKEGPSILRIQQVVRGDSAAYFCASSPPGAVEAFFGQGTRLTVV.

This clone has only one observation. The chain carries TRBV28 and TRBJ2-7; 13 bases are a match to TRBD2. CDR1 is MDHEN and CDR2 is SYDVKM in the germline V gene. Losses at the gene ends were 1 base for V and 3 bases for J; bases not matched to a gene: 9. The CDR3 is made up of 18 amino acids. Written as DNA, the CDR3 is TGTGCCAGCAGTTTATATCCCCCCGGGACTAGCGGGATCTACGAGCAGTACTTC. This sequence encodes CASSLYPPGTSGIYEQYF. The full variable domain, rest sourced from reference TRBV28 and TRBJ2-7, is DVKVTQSSRYLVKRTGEKVFLECVQDMDHENMFWYRQDPGLGLRLIYFSYDVKMKEKGDIPEGYSVSREKKERFSLILESASTNQTSMYLCASSLYPPGTSGIYEQYFGPGTRLTVT.